One sample yielded the 27 T cell receptor beta chains listed below, sequenced in a study of blood T cell repertoires in COVID-19. The assay was immunoSEQ multiplex PCR, and TCRdb's table has in-frame clones only and misses some. The table lists some 150,000 clones, about 88% of them singletons. What was sequenced was peripheral blood. Receptors were obtained from a woman aged 70-85 years with acute or convalescent COVID-19.

The chain links TRBV6-4 to TRBJ1-2, with D perhaps matching TRBD1 (5 bases). Trimming removed 5 bases at V and 1 base at J, with 14 bases between. The CDR3 loop spans 15 amino acids. Looked up from germline, CDR1 is MRHNA and CDR2 is SNTAGT. CDR3 amino acids: CASSFMAGFNYGYTF. In DNA, the CDR3 is TGTGCCAGCAGTTTTATGGCAGGGTTTAACTATGGCTACACCTTC.

This clone has just one count. The chain recombines TRBV5-5 with TRBJ1-5; 7 nucleotides match TRBD1. The CDR3 runs 16 residues. Germline trimming cut 4 bases from V and 6 bases from J; bases unmatched to any gene: 13. Per germline, CDR1 SGHKS and CDR2 YYEKEE (reference sequence). CDR3 in amino acids: CASSPEGRQGSQPQHF. In DNA, the CDR3 is TGTGCCAGCAGCCCTGAGGGGCGACAGGGCAGTCAGCCCCAGCATTTT.

The rearrangement links TRBV9 to TRBJ1-1, with TRBD1 as a possible D gene (6 bases). V lost 4 bases and J 0 bases, leaving 16 bases between the germline ends. Per germline, CDR1 SGDLS and CDR2 YYNGEE. CDR3 size: 16 residues. The CDR3 bases are TGTGCCAGCAGCTCTGGGACATCTAGTATGAACACTGAAGCTTTCTTT. Its translation is CASSSGTSSMNTEAFF.

The CDR3 bases are TGTGCCAGCAGCCAAGCACAGGGGGCCGGCTATAATTCACCCCTCCACTTT. As protein: CASSQAQGAGYNSPLHF. The chain is built from TRBV4-2 and TRBJ1-6, with 9 bases identical to TRBD1. Losses at the gene ends were 1 base for V and 3 bases for J; bases not matched to a gene: 4. The CDR3 length is 17 residues. Germline CDR1 reads LGHNA; CDR2 reads YNFKEQ.

Turning to this clone: This sample also contains other DNA sequences that code for the same CDR3. The chain uses TRBV7-9 and TRBJ1-1; the D is unclear. From germline, CDR1 is SEHNR and CDR2 FQNEAQ (reference sequence). The length of the CDR3 is 13 residues. Trimming removed 3 bases at V and 1 base at J, with 6 bases between. This chain's CDR3 is CASSLGENTEAFF. The CDR3 DNA sequence: TGTGCCAGCAGCTTGGGAGAGAACACTGAAGCTTTCTTT.

This clone was counted only a few times. The chain joins TRBV7-9 to TRBJ2-2; 9 nucleotides align to TRBD1. This CDR3 is built from 15 residues. In germline, CDR1 is SEHNR, CDR2 FQNEAQ (reference sequence). The junction had 3 bases not matched to a gene; V was cut back by 4 bases and J by 3 bases. In nucleotides, the CDR3 is TGTGCCAGCAGCTATACAGGGGGCGACACCGGGGAGCTGTTTTTT. It encodes CASSYTGGDTGELFF.

The chain carries TRBV7-8 and TRBJ1-5; the match to TRBD1 covers 11 bases. The CDR3 extends over 15 amino acids. Trimming at V came to 5 bases and at J to 5 bases, leaving 5 bases not matched to a gene. Looked up from germline, CDR1 is SGHVS and CDR2 is FQNEAQ. The CDR3 loop is CASSVGTGGYQPQHF. The CDR3, as DNA: TGTGCCAGCAGCGTAGGGACAGGGGGTTATCAGCCCCAGCATTTT. Together with reference TRBV7-8 and TRBJ1-5, the CDR3 gives the full variable domain: GAGVSQSPRYKVAKRGQDVALRCDPISGHVSLFWYQQALGQGPEFLTYFQNEAQLDKSGLPSDRFFAERPEGSVSTLKIQRTQQEDSAVYLCASSVGTGGYQPQHFGDGTRLSIL.

This clone was counted once. This chain uses TRBV4-1 with TRBJ1-5; the match to TRBD1 covers 11 bases. Per the germline V gene, CDR1 is MGHRA and CDR2 is YSYEKL. V shed 5 bases and J 7 bases; nucleotides not matched to a gene: 7. The CDR3 is 15 residues long. The DNA for the CDR3 is TGCGCCAGCAGCTCTCACCGGGACAGGGGGCAGCCCCAGCATTTT. Translated, it gives CASSSHRDRGQPQHF.

The J gene is TRBJ2-2, the V gene TRBV18; 9 bases align to TRBD1. The CDR3 covers 16 residues. Germline V CDR1 and CDR2: KGHSH, LQKENI. V lost 6 bases, J lost 3 bases, and 8 bases stayed unmatched. The CDR3 spells CASSHTGGRDTGELFF. DNA for the CDR3: TGTGCCAGCTCCCATACAGGGGGCCGGGACACCGGGGAGCTGTTTTTT.

The chain joins TRBV5-4 to TRBJ1-2, with D possibly TRBD1 on 5 matching bases. CDR3 length: 14 residues. The V end lost 1 base, the J end lost 2 bases, and 9 bases lay between the germline ends. The V gene's germline CDR1 is SGHNT and CDR2 YYREEE (reference sequence). The CDR3: CASSLYGANYGYTF. CDR3 coding DNA: TGTGCCAGCAGCTTGTATGGGGCGAACTATGGCTACACCTTC.

V usage is TRBV11-2 and J usage is TRBJ1-1; the D is unclear. The germline V and J ends were trimmed by 5 bases and 1 base, with 8 bases remaining between them. This CDR3 is 13 amino acids long. Germline assignment: CDR1 SGHAT and CDR2 FQNNGV. The chain's CDR3 is CASSPAANTEAFF. As DNA, the CDR3 is TGTGCCAGCAGCCCGGCGGCGAACACTGAAGCTTTCTTT.

The chain combines TRBV28 with TRBJ1-5, with TRBD1 identical over 7 bases. The CDR3 consists of 16 residues. Germline CDR1 MDHEN, CDR2 SYDVKM. Trimming cost V 5 bases and J 0 bases; bases outside gene matches: 7. DNA of the CDR3: TGTGCCAGCAGTGGGACAGAATTTCTTAGCAATCAGCCCCAGCATTTT. It specifies CASSGTEFLSNQPQHF.

J is TRBJ1-5 and V is TRBV5-6; 8 bases are a match to TRBD1. Trimming at V came to 3 bases and at J to 5 bases, leaving 10 bases not matched to a gene. CDR3 length: 16 amino acids. The germline gives CDR1 SGHDT, CDR2 YYEEEE. The CDR3 sequence is CASSYSSGGGHQPQHF. The DNA of the CDR3 is TGTGCCAGCAGCTATTCTTCAGGGGGCGGTCATCAGCCCCAGCATTTT.

A word on this clone: Mismatch with germline at one junction end may stem from a read error. The chain combines TRBV19 with TRBJ2-7, with D possibly TRBD2 on 6 matching bases. This CDR3 has 15 residues. In germline, CDR1 is LNHDA, CDR2 SQIVND (reference sequence). The CDR3 sequence is CASSIDQEGSNEQYF. Here the CDR3 DNA reads TGTGCCAGTAGTATAGATCAGGAGGGCTCCAACGAGCAGTACTTC.

The genes are TRBV7-9 and TRBJ1-4, with 10 bases aligning to TRBD1. Unmatched junction bases numbered 12, after V lost 7 bases and J lost 7 bases. CDR1 is SEHNR, CDR2 FQNEAQ, per germline (reference sequence). This CDR3 contains 16 residues. The CDR3 reads CASMRQTGGRGEKLFF. The CDR3 DNA reads TGTGCCAGCATGCGACAGACAGGGGGCCGTGGTGAAAAACTGTTTTTT.

This sequence joins TRBV19 and TRBJ1-5; D is perhaps TRBD1 (5 bases). This CDR3 region has 15 residues. V shed 6 bases and J shed 1 base, with 13 bases lying between them. CDR1 LNHDA and CDR2 SQIVND come from the germline V gene (reference sequence). The CDR3 nucleotides are TGTGCCAGTAGCCGGGGGACGGGAAGCAATCAGCCCCAGCATTTT. Protein sequence: CASSRGTGSNQPQHF.

The chain links TRBV10-2 to TRBJ2-7; D may be TRBD1 (6 bases). This CDR3 is 15 amino acids long. Between the trimmed V and J ends, which lost 6 bases and 0 bases, there was a span of 15 bases. Per the germline V gene, CDR1 is WSHSY and CDR2 is SAAADI. The CDR3 bases are TGCGCCAGCAGAGACGGACAGATGAGCTCCTACGAGCAGTACTTC. This encodes CASRDGQMSSYEQYF.

The V and J genes are TRBV5-1 and TRBJ1-1, with 7 bases fitting TRBD1. Germline V lookup: CDR1 SGHRS, CDR2 YFSETQ. This CDR3 is 15 amino acids long. V gave up 1 base and J gave up 5 bases; unmatched junction bases: 8. In DNA, the CDR3 is TGCGCCAGCAGCTTGAATCCAGGGGGATTGACTGAAGCTTTCTTT. Translated, it gives CASSLNPGGLTEAFF.

The chain employs TRBV18 and TRBJ1-2, with TRBD1 identical over 7 bases. CDR3 length: 14 amino acids. Trimming cost V 4 bases and J 4 bases; bases outside gene matches: 6. Looked up from germline, CDR1 is KGHSH and CDR2 is LQKENI. CDR3 nucleotides: TGTGCCAGCTCACTCGGACAGGAATCCTATGGCTACACCTTC. It codes for CASSLGQESYGYTF. Filled out from reference TRBV18 and TRBJ1-2, the complete variable domain reads NAGVMQNPRHLVRRRGQEARLRCSPMKGHSHVYWYRQLPEEGLKFMVYLQKENIIDESGMPKERFSAEFPKEGPSILRIQQVVRGDSAAYFCASSLGQESYGYTFGSGTRLTVV.

The chain links TRBV13 to TRBJ1-2; TRBD1 matches at 7 bases. Germline loops: CDR1 PRHDT, CDR2 FYEKMQ (reference sequence). The CDR3 length is 12 residues. After removal of 5 bases from V and 8 bases from J, the junction contained 5 bases not matched to a gene. For the CDR3, the DNA is TGTGCCAGCAGCGCGGACAGGATCGGCTACACCTTC. This translates into CASSADRIGYTF.

V and J are TRBV28 and TRBJ1-6, with a weak D call TRBD1 (5 bases). The CDR3 length is 14 residues. The V and J ends lost 5 bases and 4 bases respectively, with 9 bases between them. Germline assignment: CDR1 MDHEN and CDR2 SYDVKM. The CDR3: CASSLDRYNSPLHF. Written as DNA, the CDR3 is TGTGCCAGCAGTCTAGACAGATATAATTCACCCCTCCACTTT.

The sample holds one count of this clone. The V gene is TRBV7-9, the J gene TRBJ2-3; 8 bases fit TRBD2. Germline-derived CDR1 and CDR2 are SEHNR and FQNEAQ (reference sequence). V gave up 5 bases and J gave up 2 bases; unmatched junction bases: 9. This CDR3 contains 16 residues. For the CDR3, the DNA is TGTGCCAGCAGCCTCATCGGGGGGGCCATCACAGATACGCAGTATTTT. Translation: CASSLIGGAITDTQYF.

The rearrangement uses TRBV7-3 and TRBJ2-2; TRBD1 matches at 7 bases. The junction had 6 bases not matched to a gene; V was cut back by 8 bases and J by 3 bases. CDR3 size: 14 residues. Germline V gene sequence: CDR1 SGHTA, CDR2 FQGTGA. CDR3 in amino acids: CASLTGLHTGELFF. In nucleotides, the CDR3 is TGTGCCAGCCTGACAGGGTTACACACCGGGGAGCTGTTTTTT. Combining the CDR3 with reference TRBV7-3 and TRBJ2-2 gives the whole variable domain GAGVSQTPSNKVTEKGKYVELRCDPISGHTALYWYRQSLGQGPEFLIYFQGTGAADDSGLPNDRFFAVRPEGSVSTLKIQRTERGDSAVYLCASLTGLHTGELFFGEGSRLTVL.

The V gene is TRBV7-9, the J gene TRBJ1-2; perhaps TRBD1 as D (6 bases). V lost 0 bases and J 8 bases, leaving 13 bases between the germline ends. The CDR3 is 14 residues long. Germline V gene lookup returns CDR1 SEHNR and CDR2 FQNEAQ (reference sequence). The CDR3 bases are TGTGCCAGCAGCTTAGCACAGGGAAACCGAGGCTACACCTTC. It codes for CASSLAQGNRGYTF. Full variable domain (rest looked up from reference TRBV7-9 and TRBJ1-2): DTGVSQNPRHKITKRGQNVTFRCDPISEHNRLYWYRQTLGQGPEFLTYFQNEAQLEKSRLLSDRFSAERPKGSFSTLEIQRTEQGDSAMYLCASSLAQGNRGYTFGSGTRLTVV.

The rearrangement joins TRBV18 to TRBJ1-1; the match to TRBD1 covers 8 bases. The trim removed 4 bases at V and 7 bases at J, leaving 11 bases unmatched. This CDR3 region has 15 residues. Germline CDR1 KGHSH, CDR2 LQKENI. This CDR3 is CASSRDRGGGDEAFF. CDR3 DNA sequence: TGTGCCAGCTCACGCGACAGGGGAGGAGGCGATGAAGCTTTCTTT.

This clone was found a few times. The V and J genes are TRBV4-2 and TRBJ2-2; D gene unclear. The CDR3 totals 13 residues. Trimming removed 4 bases at V and 7 bases at J, with 10 bases between. Germline V gene data show CDR1 as LGHNA and CDR2 as YNFKEQ. CDR3 coding DNA: TGTGCCAGCAGCCCCCCCTCCTACGGGGAGCTGTTTTTT. Translating it yields CASSPPSYGELFF.

This clone came up once. V gene TRBV14 combines with J gene TRBJ1-5; TRBD1 matches at 9 bases. Trimming removed 1 base from V and 5 bases from J; junction bases left unmatched: 21. The germline V gene encodes CDR1 SGHDN and CDR2 FVKESK. The CDR3 runs to 21 residues. The chain's CDR3 is CASSQVGGTGSAWVGYQPQHF. CDR3 nucleotides: TGTGCCAGCAGCCAAGTTGGGGGGACAGGGAGCGCTTGGGTTGGCTATCAGCCCCAGCATTTT.